This TCR beta chain was profiled in a study of T cells in severe cutaneous drug reactions (dated by TCRdb to about 2019). Background for the entire study: Patients were recruited between the early 2010s and the late 2010s from Taiwan, Thailand and a European registry network. Assignment of the culprit drug relied on both the Naranjo algorithm and the ALDEN drug causality algorithm. Only patients with a probable or definite SJS/TEN or DRESS diagnosis by RegiSCAR criteria were enrolled. The study paired bulk TCR sequencing with single-cell sequencing, quantitative PCR validation, functional assays and transgenic mouse experiments. Libraries used iRepertoire multiplex PCR; authors cited a comparison showing similar capture of abundant clonotypes across iRepertoire and 5' RACE methods with or without UMI. Blister fluids/cells, PBMC and other biological samples were taken from patients in the acute stage or the recovery stage. What the research found in general, with its limitations: According to the authors, further study is still needed to determine whether the public TCR generalizes to SJS/TEN caused by other drugs. All seven CBZ-SJS/TEN blister samples contained a public TCRbeta CDR3 (mean approximately 13%), which was undetectable or scarce in tolerant-control and healthy-donor PBMC. CBZ-SJS/TEN patients showed strongly increased TRBV12-4 usage, with averages of 25% to 40% in blister cells and roughly 5% in PBMC.

Sequencing was performed on donors who were patients with carbamazepine-induced Stevens-Johnson syndrome or toxic epidermal necrolysis (CBZ-SJS/TEN). Peripheral blood repertoires came from CBZ-SJS/TEN patients of Han Chinese (roughly 5) and European (roughly 6) origin. Patients with drug-induced severe cutaneous adverse reactions had T cell receptor repertoires profiled by next-generation sequencing to look for drug-specific clonotypes. RNA was isolated from either blister cells of skin lesions or peripheral blood mononuclear cells. For both bulk and single-cell sequencing, libraries were prepared with the iRepertoire multiplex PCR system using TCR subtype-specific primers. Multiplex PCR with primers targeting V, D and J gene regions was used to generate bulk TCR beta libraries. Bulk TCR library preparation used roughly 100-550 ng of RNA per sample as input. An Illumina MiSeq was used to sequence bulk TCR beta amplicons. In the paper's pipeline: Sample misassignments and low-quality sequencing reads were filtered out during quality control steps. CDR3 was defined as the amino acids lying between the Y[YFLI]C motif of the V-gene and the [FW]GXGT motif of the J-segment. CDR3 clonotypes and TRBV and TRBJ gene assignments were based on the IMGT database. Per-sample TRBV expression was normalized to the mean of the same gene in PBMC from roughly 41 healthy donors. The reads went through TCRdb reprocessing, and each CDR3 protein sequence gets one entry with no DNA. Here the V and J calls rest on TCRdb's processing, not on the authors' analysis. This sample's table contains just over 20,000 distinct CDR3 sequences. Approximately 7.5% of the sample is taken by the ten largest.

The CDR3 contains 13 residues, cysteine and phenylalanine counted. DNA was not recorded. The germline V gene specifies MGHDK as CDR1 and SYGVNS as CDR2. A note on this clonotype: Which antigen it targets is not known.

Sequenced input: PBMCs. The chain is encoded by TRBV25-1 joined to TRBJ2-5. This TCR came from a human donor with toxic epidermal necrolysis, a severe cutaneous drug reaction. The CDR3 loop reads CASSDGARETQYF.